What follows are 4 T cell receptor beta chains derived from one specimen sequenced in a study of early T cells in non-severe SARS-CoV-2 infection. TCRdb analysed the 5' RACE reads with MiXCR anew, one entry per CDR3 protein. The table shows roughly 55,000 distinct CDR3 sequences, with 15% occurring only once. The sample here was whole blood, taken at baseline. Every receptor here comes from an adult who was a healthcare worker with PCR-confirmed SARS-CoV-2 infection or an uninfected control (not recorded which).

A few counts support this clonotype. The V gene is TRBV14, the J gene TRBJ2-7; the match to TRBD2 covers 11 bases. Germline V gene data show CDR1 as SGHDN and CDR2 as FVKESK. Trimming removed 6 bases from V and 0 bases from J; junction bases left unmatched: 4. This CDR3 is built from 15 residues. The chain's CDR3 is CASSQTSGVSYEQYF. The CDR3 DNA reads TGTGCCAGCAGTCAGACTAGCGGGGTCTCCTACGAGCAGTACTTC.

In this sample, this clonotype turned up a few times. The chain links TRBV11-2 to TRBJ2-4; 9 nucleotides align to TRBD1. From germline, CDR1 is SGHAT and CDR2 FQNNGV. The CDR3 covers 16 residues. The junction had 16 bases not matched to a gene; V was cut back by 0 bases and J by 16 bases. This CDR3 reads CASSLDHGTGLRSKYF. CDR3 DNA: TGTGCCAGCAGCTTAGATCATGGGACAGGGTTGAGGTCAAAATACTTC.

The CDR3 protein is CSGAGPSYEQYF. In nucleotides, the CDR3 is TGCAGCGGCGCGGGACCATCCTACGAGCAGTACTTC. V and J are TRBV29-1 and TRBJ2-7; possibly TRBD2 for D (6 bases). Trimming stripped 7 bases from V and 1 base from J, with 11 bases between. The CDR3 covers 12 residues. CDR1 and CDR2 from the germline V gene are SQVTM and ANQGSEA.

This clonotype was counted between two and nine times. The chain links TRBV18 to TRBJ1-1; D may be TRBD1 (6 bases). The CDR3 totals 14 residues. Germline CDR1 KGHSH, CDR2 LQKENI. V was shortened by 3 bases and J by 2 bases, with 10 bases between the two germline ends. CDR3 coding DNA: TGTGCCAGCTCACCCTCAGGGGTTAACACTGAAGCTTTCTTT. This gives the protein CASSPSGVNTEAFF.